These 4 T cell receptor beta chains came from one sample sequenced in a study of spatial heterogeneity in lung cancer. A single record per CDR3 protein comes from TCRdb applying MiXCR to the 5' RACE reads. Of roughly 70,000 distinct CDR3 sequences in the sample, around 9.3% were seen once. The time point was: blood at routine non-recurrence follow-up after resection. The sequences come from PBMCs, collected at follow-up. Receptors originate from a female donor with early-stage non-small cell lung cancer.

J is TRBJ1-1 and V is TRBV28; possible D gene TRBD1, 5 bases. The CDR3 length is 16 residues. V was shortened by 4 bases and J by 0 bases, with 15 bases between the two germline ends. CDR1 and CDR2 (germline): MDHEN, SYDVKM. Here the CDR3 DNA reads TGTGCCAGCAGTTCGCTAGGTGGGGCGATGAACACTGAAGCTTTCTTT. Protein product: CASSSLGGAMNTEAFF.

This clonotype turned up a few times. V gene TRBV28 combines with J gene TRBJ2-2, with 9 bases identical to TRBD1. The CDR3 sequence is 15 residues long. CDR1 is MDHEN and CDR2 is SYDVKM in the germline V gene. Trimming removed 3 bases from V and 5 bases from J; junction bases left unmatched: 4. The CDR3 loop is CASSFGTGRTGELFF. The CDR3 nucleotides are TGTGCCAGCAGTTTTGGGACAGGGAGGACCGGGGAGCTGTTTTTT.

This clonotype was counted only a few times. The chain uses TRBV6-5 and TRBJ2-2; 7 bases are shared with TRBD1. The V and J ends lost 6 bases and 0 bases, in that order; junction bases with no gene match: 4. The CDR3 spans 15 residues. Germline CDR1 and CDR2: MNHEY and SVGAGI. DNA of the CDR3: TGTGCCAGCAGGGTGGGACAGTCGAACACCGGGGAGCTGTTTTTT. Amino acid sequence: CASRVGQSNTGELFF.

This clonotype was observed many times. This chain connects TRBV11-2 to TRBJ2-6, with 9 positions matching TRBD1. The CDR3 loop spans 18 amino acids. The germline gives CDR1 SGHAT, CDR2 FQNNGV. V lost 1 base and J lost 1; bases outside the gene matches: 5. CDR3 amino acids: CASSLGDRVSSGANVLTF. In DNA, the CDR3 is TGTGCCAGCAGCTTAGGGGACAGGGTTTCGTCTGGGGCCAACGTCCTGACTTTC. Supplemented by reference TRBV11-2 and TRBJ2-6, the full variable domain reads EAGVAQSPRYKIIEKRQSVAFWCNPISGHATLYWYQQILGQGPKLLIQFQNNGVVDDSQLPKDRFSAERLKGVDSTLKIQPAKLEDSAVYLCASSLGDRVSSGANVLTFGAGSRLTVL.